This T cell receptor (beta chain) was recorded in a study of blood T cell repertoires in COVID-19. Study background: The cDNA or gDNA used as material had been derived from T cells, B-cell-depleted T cells, or PBMCs.

This clone has more than one count but fewer than ten. V shed 5 bases and J shed 2 bases, with 15 bases lying between them. The germline V gene has CDR1 SGHTS and CDR2 YDEGEE. The CDR3 totals 15 residues. Recruited during active infection, patients (from Seattle) were subsequently followed longitudinally. Original processing methods: Reference gene primer amplification gave estimated nucleated cell counts. Only in-frame clones appear in the TCRdb table, and some are missing; sequencing was by immunoSEQ multiplex PCR. Clone size and the V and J calls come from that table; the DNA yielded D and trimming. Of 150,000 or so clones in the sample, over 75% were seen once.

This chain uses TRBV5-8 with TRBJ2-3, with D possibly matching TRBD2 (5 bases). The sample comprised peripheral blood. This TCR derives from a man aged 55 to 70 with COVID-19, enrolled during active disease. CDR3 in amino acids: CASRRESLFTDTQYF. CDR3 nucleotide sequence: TGTGCCAGCAGGAGGGAGTCTCTCTTCACAGATACGCAGTATTTT. Looking up the rest from reference TRBV5-8 and TRBJ2-3 gives the full variable domain: EAGVTQSPTHLIKTRGQQATLRCSPISGHTSVYWYQQALGLGLQFLLWYDEGEERNRGNFPPRFSGRQFPNYSSELNVNALELEDSALYLCASRRESLFTDTQYFGPGTRLTVL.